This entry lists 5 T cell receptor beta chains sequenced from one sample in a study of vaccination effects on CD4 cells after COVID-19 (dated by TCRdb to 2022 to 2024). To identify antigen-specific CD4+ T cell clonotypes by their expansion, the ViraFEST assay first stimulated PBMC with viral peptide pools and then applied TCR sequencing. After more than 9 days of culture, CD4+ T cells were isolated with the EasySep CD4+ T cell isolation kit. Each participant got two doses of an mRNA SARS-CoV-2 vaccine, either BNT162b2 or mRNA-1273. The library was built by means of the immunoSEQ multiplex PCR assay. Not all clones reach the TCRdb copy of this immuneACCESS table, which keeps in-frame sequences only. Checked studies attribute under half of the gap to unresolved V genes and leave the rest unexplained. The sample table shows more than 12,000 clones, and around 70% are seen once. The ten largest clones represent 8% to 10% of the sample.

These receptors have no known antigen. The sequencing here drew on CD4+ T cells from PBMCs cultured with SARS-CoV-2 spike peptides, taken after COVID-19 vaccination. Taken with the paper, the label for cell subset or site translates to: SARS-CoV-2 spike overlapping peptide pool stimulation. The receptors were gathered from a human donor who received a COVID-19 vaccine.

This clone showed up just a few times. The chain employs TRBV4-1 and TRBJ1-4; tentatively, D is TRBD1 (6 bases). Germline CDR1 and CDR2: MGHRA and YSYEKL. CDR3 length: 15 residues. V lost 8 bases and J lost 0, with 13 bases in between. The CDR3 is CASRQQGSTNEKLFF. DNA of the CDR3: TGCGCCAGCCGACAGCAGGGGTCAACTAATGAAAAACTGTTTTTT.

This clone was observed once. The J gene is TRBJ1-2, the V gene TRBV3-1 (or the pseudogene TRBV3-2); the D is unclear. The germline V and J ends were trimmed by 4 bases and 4 bases, with 13 bases remaining between them. In germline, CDR1 is LGHDT, CDR2 YNNKEL (reference sequence). The CDR3 runs to 14 residues. As DNA, the CDR3 is TGTGCCAGCAGCCCCGGGCTGGGAGGCTATGGCTACACCTTC. It is translated as CASSPGLGGYGYTF.

This chain connects TRBV5-1 to TRBJ2-7, with D possibly called TRBD1 or TRBD2 (5 bases each). The length of the CDR3 is 15 residues. V lost 2 bases, J lost 2 bases, and 14 bases lay in between. Germline V CDR1 and CDR2: SGHRS, YFSETQ. For the CDR3, the DNA is TGCGCCAGCAGCTTTAATGGGGGTCCAACCTACGAGCAGTACTTC. Protein product: CASSFNGGPTYEQYF.

The chain uses TRBV4-2 and TRBJ1-1, with D possibly TRBD1 on 6 matching bases. This CDR3 contains 16 residues. Trimming stripped 4 bases from V and 2 bases from J, with 17 bases between. The V gene's germline CDR1 is LGHNA and CDR2 YNFKEQ. For the CDR3, the DNA is TGTGCCAGCAGCCTCATCCCGGGACACCAAAACACTGAAGCTTTCTTT. Protein product: CASSLIPGHQNTEAFF.

The gene calls are TRBV15 and TRBJ2-1, with D unclear. The CDR3 spans 13 residues. V was clipped by 0 bases and J by 5 bases, with 5 bases between them. Germline lookup yields CDR1 LNHNV and CDR2 YYDKDF (reference sequence). CDR3 coding DNA: TGTGCCACCAGCAGAGATGCGAACAATGAGCAGTTCTTC. Translation gives CATSRDANNEQFF. Together with reference TRBV15 and TRBJ2-1, the CDR3 gives the full variable domain: DAMVIQNPRYQVTQFGKPVTLSCSQTLNHNVMYWYQQKSSQAPKLLFHYYDKDFNNEADTPDNFQSRRPNTSFCFLDIRSPGLGDTAMYLCATSRDANNEQFFGPGTRLTVL.